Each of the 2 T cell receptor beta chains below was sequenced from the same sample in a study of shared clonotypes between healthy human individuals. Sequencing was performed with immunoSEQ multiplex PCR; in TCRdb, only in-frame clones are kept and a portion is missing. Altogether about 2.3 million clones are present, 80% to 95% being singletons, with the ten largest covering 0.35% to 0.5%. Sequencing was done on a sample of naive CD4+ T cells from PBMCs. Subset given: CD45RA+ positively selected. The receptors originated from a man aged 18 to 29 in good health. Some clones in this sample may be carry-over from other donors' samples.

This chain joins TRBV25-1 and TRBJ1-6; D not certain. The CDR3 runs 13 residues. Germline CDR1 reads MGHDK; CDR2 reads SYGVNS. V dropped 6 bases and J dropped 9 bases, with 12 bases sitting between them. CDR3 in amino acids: CASSEWEPSPLHF. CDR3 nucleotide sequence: TGTGCCAGCAGCGAGTGGGAACCTTCACCCCTCCACTTT.

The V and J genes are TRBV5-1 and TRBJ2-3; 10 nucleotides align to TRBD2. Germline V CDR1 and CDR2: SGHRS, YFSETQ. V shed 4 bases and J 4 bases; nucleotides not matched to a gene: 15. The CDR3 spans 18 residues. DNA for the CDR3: TGCGCCAGCAGCCTGGATGCCTCTAGCGGGAGAGGCGCAGATACGCAGTATTTT. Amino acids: CASSLDASSGRGADTQYF.